Following are 17 T cell receptor beta chains from one sample sequenced in a study of shared T cell receptors in the human thymus. Assay used: immunoSEQ multiplex PCR; TCRdb lists only in-frame clones, some missing. The profile shows 630,000 or so clones, around 87% of them singletons. The same sample was also studied in work on human thymus T cells.

The sample comprised thymocytes. The origin of the receptors is a boy under three years old with a congenital heart defect.

The V gene is TRBV5-1, the J gene TRBJ1-1, with a weak D call TRBD1 (6 bases). Germline loops: CDR1 SGHRS, CDR2 YFSETQ. V lost 3 bases and J 4 bases, leaving 19 bases between the germline ends. CDR3 length: 16 amino acids. CDR3 loop: CASSSIPGTLATEAFF. The DNA for the CDR3 is TGCGCCAGCAGCTCGATACCTGGGACATTAGCCACTGAAGCTTTCTTT.

This clone occurred once. V is TRBV7-3 and J is TRBJ2-6; a weak D match, TRBD1 (5 bases). CDR1 and CDR2 from the germline V gene are SGHTA and FQGTGA. V dropped 0 bases and J dropped 2 bases, with 17 bases sitting between them. The CDR3 has 19 amino acids. The CDR3: CASSLTVRAGYAGANVLTF. CDR3 sequence (DNA): TGTGCCAGCAGCTTAACGGTCCGAGCAGGGTATGCTGGGGCCAACGTCCTGACTTTC.

V usage is TRBV4-3 and J usage is TRBJ2-5; D ambiguous. The germline V gene encodes CDR1 LGHNA and CDR2 YSLEER. Trimming took off 4 bases at V and 2 bases at J, with 11 bases between the two ends. The CDR3 extends over 14 amino acids. The CDR3 protein is CASSPRHPQETQYF. In DNA form, the CDR3 reads TGCGCCAGCAGCCCCAGACACCCGCAAGAGACCCAGTACTTC.

V gene TRBV30 combines with J gene TRBJ2-3; 8 positions match TRBD2. Germline V gene data show CDR1 as GTSNPN and CDR2 as SVGIG (reference sequence). The CDR3 has 17 residues. With 0 bases clipped from V and 0 bases from J, the junction kept 8 bases outside the gene matches. CDR3 DNA sequence: TGTGCCTGGAGTGTACGGGAGGGGGGGACTAGCACAGATACGCAGTATTTT. Its translation is CAWSVREGGTSTDTQYF.

The rearrangement joins TRBV5-1 to TRBJ2-1; TRBD2 aligns across 10 bases. The CDR3 has 18 amino acids. Germline V lookup: CDR1 SGHRS, CDR2 YFSETQ. With 5 bases clipped from V and 0 bases from J, the junction kept 11 bases outside the gene matches. In nucleotides, the CDR3 is TGCGCCAGCAGTTGGGCTAGCGGGGGTGAGGCCTCCTACAATGAGCAGTTCTTC. Encoded protein: CASSWASGGEASYNEQFF.

The rearrangement uses TRBV28 and TRBJ2-1; 7 positions match TRBD2. There are 16 residues in the CDR3. Germline V gene sequence: CDR1 MDHEN, CDR2 SYDVKM. V gave up 5 bases and J gave up 3 bases; unmatched junction bases: 10. The CDR3 spells CASSPRPGLLYNEQFF. The CDR3 DNA sequence: TGTGCCAGCAGTCCCCGGCCGGGACTACTCTACAATGAGCAGTTCTTC.

This clone was recorded only once. The genes are TRBV7-2 and TRBJ2-7, with 7 positions matching TRBD2. The CDR3 has 15 residues. V lost 5 bases, J lost 4 bases, and 11 bases stayed unmatched. Per germline, CDR1 SGHTA and CDR2 FQGNSA. CDR3 residues: CASSPTRGGSYEQYF. Here the CDR3 DNA reads TGTGCCAGCAGCCCGACTCGTGGCGGGAGTTACGAGCAGTACTTC.

The rearrangement links TRBV5-6 to TRBJ2-7; 15 nucleotides line up with TRBD2. This CDR3 spans 15 amino acids. Germline V lookup: CDR1 SGHDT, CDR2 YYEEEE. With 4 bases clipped from V and 5 bases from J, the junction kept 4 bases outside the gene matches. The CDR3 bases are TGTGCCAGCAGCAGCTGGACTAGCGGGAGGGACGAGCAGTACTTC. Protein: CASSSWTSGRDEQYF.

V gene TRBV4-3 combines with J gene TRBJ1-4, with 8 nucleotides matching TRBD1. Per the germline V gene, CDR1 is LGHNA and CDR2 is YSLEER. V lost 4 bases to trimming and J lost 6 bases; unmatched junction nucleotides: 7. The CDR3 extends over 15 amino acids. The DNA of the CDR3 is TGCGCCAGCAGCCCTGGGGGGGGACAGGATGAAAAACTGTTTTTT. Translation: CASSPGGGQDEKLFF.

The V call is TRBV11-2, the J call TRBJ1-5, with D possibly TRBD1 on 5 matching bases. The CDR3 is made up of 19 amino acids. In germline, CDR1 is SGHAT, CDR2 FQNNGV. The ends were cut back, 0 bases at V and 3 bases at J, with 21 bases in the middle. This chain's CDR3 is CASSLDPNPGRAFNQPQHF. DNA of the CDR3: TGTGCCAGCAGCTTAGATCCCAACCCGGGCAGGGCCTTCAATCAGCCCCAGCATTTT.

The chain has TRBV28 and TRBJ1-3; 9 positions match TRBD1. The J segment lost 1 base and the V segment lost 10 bases, leaving 8 bases of the junction unmatched. The germline gives CDR1 MDHEN, CDR2 SYDVKM. The CDR3 runs to 15 residues. The CDR3 DNA reads TGTGCCACCCAAAATGGACAGGGGTCTGGAAACACCATATATTTT. It specifies CATQNGQGSGNTIYF.

This chain links TRBV30 with TRBJ1-1; TRBD1 matches 10 bases. V lost 0 bases to trimming and J lost 0 bases; unmatched junction nucleotides: 10. The CDR3 extends over 18 amino acids. Germline CDR1 GTSNPN, CDR2 SVGIG (reference sequence). For the CDR3, the DNA is TGTGCCTGGAGTGTCCTGACAGGGGGCGTTTTGATGAACACTGAAGCTTTCTTT. Its protein product is CAWSVLTGGVLMNTEAFF.

The count of this clone is one. The gene calls are TRBV6-1 and TRBJ1-3; 7 positions match TRBD1. The germline V gene encodes CDR1 MNHNS and CDR2 SASEGT. The CDR3 is 15 residues long. The J segment lost 3 bases and the V segment lost 11 bases, leaving 13 bases of the junction unmatched. This CDR3 is CACRPTGRVGNTIYF. The CDR3 nucleotides are TGTGCCTGCCGACCGACAGGGAGAGTTGGAAACACCATATATTTT.

This clone showed up just once. V usage is TRBV7-8 and J usage is TRBJ2-7; D perhaps matches TRBD2 (6 bases). CDR1 SGHVS and CDR2 FQNEAQ come from the germline V gene. Between the trimmed V and J ends, which lost 1 base and 2 bases, there was a span of 15 bases. This CDR3 is 16 amino acids long. CDR3: CASSLEWVGGTYEQYF. For the CDR3, the DNA is TGTGCCAGCAGCTTAGAATGGGTCGGCGGGACCTACGAGCAGTACTTC.

This clone was detected once. V usage is TRBV18 and J usage is TRBJ2-7, with D possibly being TRBD1 (5 bases). The CDR3 sequence is 12 residues long. V was trimmed by 3 bases and J by 4 bases, leaving 7 bases between them. CDR1 and CDR2 (germline): KGHSH, LQKENI. CDR3 DNA sequence: TGTGCCAGCTCACCTGGGGCATACGAGCAGTACTTC. Its protein product is CASSPGAYEQYF. The full variable domain, its missing parts supplied by reference TRBV18 and TRBJ2-7, is NAGVMQNPRHLVRRRGQEARLRCSPMKGHSHVYWYRQLPEEGLKFMVYLQKENIIDESGMPKERFSAEFPKEGPSILRIQQVVRGDSAAYFCASSPGAYEQYFGPGTRLTVT.

The rearrangement joins TRBV25-1 to TRBJ1-1; D call uncertain. The CDR3 contains 17 residues. Deletions cut 2 bases from V and 2 bases from J, with 18 bases between. The germline V gene has CDR1 MGHDK and CDR2 SYGVNS. CDR3 region: CASSEDKPLRENTEAFF. For the CDR3, the DNA is TGTGCCAGCAGTGAAGATAAGCCCCTGAGGGAAAACACTGAAGCTTTCTTT. Variable domain in full (rest from reference TRBV25-1 and TRBJ1-1): EADIYQTPRYLVIGTGKKITLECSQTMGHDKMYWYQQDPGMELHLIHYSYGVNSTEKGDLSSESTVSRIRTEHFPLTLESARPSHTSQYLCASSEDKPLRENTEAFFGQGTRLTVV.

The chain combines TRBV27 with TRBJ1-6; the D gene is possibly TRBD1 (5 bases). From germline, CDR1 is MNHEY and CDR2 SMNVEV (reference sequence). The CDR3 spans 15 residues. With 1 base removed from V and 8 bases from J, the gap between germline ends came to 12 bases. The CDR3 is CASSLLPRVDSPLHF. Here the CDR3 DNA reads TGTGCCAGCAGTTTATTACCCAGGGTTGATTCACCCCTCCACTTT.